This T cell receptor (beta chain) is from a study of control samples from healthy donors and cancer patients. Sequenced by immunoSEQ multiplex PCR; TCRdb stores in-frame clones only, minus some. The sample lists about 96,000 clones, 80% to 95% occurring once. The CDR3 runs to 16 residues. Germline CDR1 reads SGHRS; CDR2 reads YFSETQ. V dropped 0 bases and J dropped 6; count of bases not matched to a gene: 11. This receptor was identified in a man aged 18 to 29 in good health. The sequenced sample consisted of blood. The gene calls are TRBV5-1 and TRBJ1-1; 7 bases are a match to TRBD1. The CDR3 DNA is TGCGCCAGCAGCTTGGGGTCGGGCAGGGGGACGGCTGAAGCTTTCTTT. Its protein product is CASSLGSGRGTAEAFF.